Each of the 13 T cell receptor beta chains below was sequenced from the same sample in a study of technical replicates of blood from a few donors. TCRdb's table, derived via immunoSEQ multiplex PCR, lists solely in-frame clones and lacks some. Of 70,000 to 85,000 clones in the sample, about 97% were seen once. Material: T cells isolated from PBMCs. The receptors were sampled from a human donor in good health.

J is TRBJ1-5 and V is TRBV6-6, with 9 bases lining up with TRBD1. The length of the CDR3 is 13 residues. Germline lookup yields CDR1 MNHNY and CDR2 SVGAGI (reference sequence). After removal of 6 bases from V and 6 bases from J, the junction contained 3 bases not matched to a gene. CDR3 DNA: TGTGCCAGCAGGATGGACAGGGGTCAGCCCCAGCATTTT. Its translation is CASRMDRGQPQHF.

J is TRBJ2-1 and V is TRBV27; D may be TRBD2 (5 bases). Germline CDR1 reads MNHEY; CDR2 reads SMNVEV (reference sequence). The germline V and J ends were trimmed by 8 bases and 15 bases, with 17 bases remaining between them. CDR3 length equals 11 residues. The CDR3 nucleotides read TGTGCCAGCGGAGGAATCGCCCGTCGGTTCTTC. The encoded protein is CASGGIARRFF.

This clone was seen once. The chain uses TRBV5-1 and TRBJ2-2, with 13 bases aligning to TRBD2. Germline trimming cut 3 bases from V and 4 bases from J; bases unmatched to any gene: 3. CDR3 size: 16 residues. Per germline, CDR1 SGHRS and CDR2 YFSETQ. This chain's CDR3 is CASSYRTSGSTGELFF. CDR3 sequence (DNA): TGCGCCAGCAGCTACAGGACTAGCGGGAGCACCGGGGAGCTGTTTTTT.

The chain uses TRBV11-3 and TRBJ2-2; TRBD1 agrees at 8 bases. Unmatched junction bases numbered 6, after V lost 4 bases and J lost 2 bases. The CDR3 sequence is 16 residues long. Germline CDR1 is SGHNT and CDR2 is YENEEA. CDR3 region: CASSSWTGKNTGELFF. As DNA, the CDR3 is TGTGCCAGCAGCTCGTGGACAGGGAAAAACACCGGGGAGCTGTTTTTT.

The chain carries TRBV5-1 and TRBJ2-3, with 9 bases fitting TRBD2. V was clipped by 1 base and J by 4 bases; unmatched bases: 7. From germline, CDR1 is SGHRS and CDR2 YFSETQ. The CDR3 totals 16 residues. CDR3 protein: CASSLFLAGAADTQYF. The CDR3 nucleotides read TGCGCCAGCAGCTTGTTCTTAGCGGGAGCCGCAGATACGCAGTATTTT.

The chain's CDR3 is CASSAWSSDTQYF. CDR3 bases: TGTGCCAGCTCGGCGTGGAGCTCAGATACGCAGTATTTT. The chain joins TRBV5-8 to TRBJ2-3; no reliable D call. V was cut by 7 bases and J by 4 bases, with 13 bases left in between. Looked up from germline, CDR1 is SGHTS and CDR2 is YDEGEE. The CDR3 is made up of 13 amino acids.

The chain recombines TRBV14 with TRBJ2-1; possibly TRBD1 for D (5 bases). The CDR3 is 13 amino acids. Germline CDR1 is SGHDN and CDR2 is FVKESK. The germline V and J ends were trimmed by 0 bases and 10 bases, with 10 bases remaining between them. The CDR3 sequence is CASSQDRGYEQFF. Here the CDR3 DNA reads TGTGCCAGCAGCCAAGATAGGGGATACGAGCAGTTCTTC.

J is TRBJ2-1 and V is TRBV5-6; TRBD2 matches 15 bases. The trim removed 7 bases at V and 10 bases at J, leaving 6 bases unmatched. Germline-derived CDR1 and CDR2 are SGHDT and YYEEEE. The CDR3 is made up of 14 amino acids. The CDR3 is CASLGLAGGKEQFF. The DNA for the CDR3 is TGTGCCAGCTTAGGACTAGCGGGGGGGAAGGAGCAGTTCTTC. The full variable domain, completed using reference TRBV5-6 and TRBJ2-1, is DAGVTQSPTHLIKTRGQQVTLRCSPKSGHDTVSWYQQALGQGPQFIFQYYEEEERQRGNFPDRFSGHQFPNYSSELNVNALLLGDSALYLCASLGLAGGKEQFFGPGTRLTVL.

The chain has TRBV7-7 and TRBJ2-2; the D gene is possibly TRBD2 (7 bases). The length of the CDR3 is 16 residues. CDR1 and CDR2 from the germline V gene are SSHAT and FNYEAQ (reference sequence). The V end lost 5 bases, the J end lost 5 bases, and 18 bases lay between the germline ends. Here the CDR3 reads CASSPAAAGATGELFF. The CDR3 DNA sequence: TGTGCCAGCAGCCCGGCAGCCGCGGGGGCGACCGGGGAGCTGTTTTTT.

This rearrangement joins TRBV28 to TRBJ1-2, with 8 bases that match TRBD1. The CDR3 length is 14 residues. Germline assignment: CDR1 MDHEN and CDR2 SYDVKM. V was clipped by 6 bases and J by 8 bases; unmatched bases: 11. CDR3 loop: CASRPPDRVSGYTF. The CDR3 DNA reads as TGTGCCAGCAGACCACCGGACAGGGTGAGCGGCTACACCTTC.

This rearrangement joins TRBV5-6 to TRBJ1-5, with D perhaps TRBD1 (5 bases). The CDR3 sequence is 16 residues long. V gave up 5 bases and J gave up 4 bases, with 19 bases separating them. CDR1 and CDR2 from the germline V gene are SGHDT and YYEEEE. CDR3 amino acids: CASSPWLGQPNQPQHF. The CDR3 DNA reads TGTGCCAGCAGTCCCTGGCTGGGGCAGCCTAATCAGCCCCAGCATTTT.

This chain joins TRBV7-9 and TRBJ1-1, with D possibly being TRBD1 (6 bases). V lost 5 bases, J lost 3 bases, and 19 bases lay in between. This CDR3 spans 16 amino acids. Germline loops: CDR1 SEHNR, CDR2 FQNEAQ (reference sequence). The CDR3 protein is CASSPPTGLVDTEAFF. CDR3 nucleotides: TGTGCCAGCAGCCCCCCGACAGGCCTGGTTGACACTGAAGCTTTCTTT.

The chain has TRBV28 and TRBJ1-2, with a possible D match to TRBD1 (5 bases). The CDR3 has 14 amino acids. V lost 8 bases, J lost 4 bases, and 17 bases lay in between. Germline loops: CDR1 MDHEN, CDR2 SYDVKM. CDR3 nucleotides: TGTGCCAGCGGGCAGGTCGGGGGTACCTATGGCTACACCTTC. Amino acids: CASGQVGGTYGYTF.